This passage covers 30 T cell receptor beta chains from one sample sequenced in a study of ipilimumab plus nivolumab after autologous stem cell transplantation. Measured with immunoSEQ multiplex PCR; TCRdb has only the in-frame clones, and not every one. The sample yields about 47,000 clones, approximately 91% seen once. The sequencing here drew on PBMCs, taken in a trial of ipilimumab plus nivolumab as post-transplant consolidation. The receptors stem from a male donor with multiple myeloma.

The chain links TRBV7-8 to TRBJ1-1; tentatively, D is TRBD1 (6 bases). The germline V gene has CDR1 SGHVS and CDR2 FQNEAQ. V lost 5 bases to trimming and J lost 5 bases, with 15 bases between them. This CDR3 region has 14 residues. In DNA form, the CDR3 reads TGTGCCAGCAGCAAACGGGGGGCTCCAACTGAAGCTTTCTTT. Its translation is CASSKRGAPTEAFF.

The chain is built from TRBV19 and TRBJ2-7, with D unclear. V gave up 6 bases and J gave up 1 base, with 7 bases separating them. The CDR3 consists of 12 residues. Per germline, CDR1 LNHDA and CDR2 SQIVND (reference sequence). The CDR3: CASSSESYEQYF. CDR3 nucleotide sequence: TGTGCCAGTAGCTCGGAGTCCTACGAGCAGTACTTC.

The V and J genes are TRBV19 and TRBJ2-2; D unclear. This CDR3 comprises 12 residues. CDR1 is LNHDA, CDR2 SQIVND, per germline (reference sequence). V was trimmed by 5 bases and J by 2 bases, leaving 3 bases between them. The DNA of the CDR3 is TGTGCCAGTAGTTCCAACACCGGGGAGCTGTTTTTT. As protein: CASSSNTGELFF. The full variable domain, with the rest looked up from reference TRBV19 and TRBJ2-2, is DGGITQSPKYLFRKEGQNVTLSCEQNLNHDAMYWYRQDPGQGLRLIYYSQIVNDFQKGDIAEGYSVSREKKESFPLTVTSAQKNPTAFYLCASSSNTGELFFGEGSRLTVL.

The table lists this clone with a count of one. This chain links TRBV6-6 with TRBJ2-7; D is possibly TRBD1 or TRBD2 (5 bases each). Per the germline V gene, CDR1 is MNHNY and CDR2 is SVGAGI (reference sequence). The CDR3 sequence is 14 residues long. Trimming cost V 6 bases and J 0 bases, with 12 bases left between them. The CDR3 bases are TGTGCCAGCAGGTTGAGGGGCACCTCCTACGAGCAGTACTTC. As protein: CASRLRGTSYEQYF.

This chain links TRBV28 with TRBJ2-7; a weak D match, TRBD2 (5 bases). The CDR3 is 15 residues long. Per germline, CDR1 MDHEN and CDR2 SYDVKM. With 7 bases removed from V and 1 base from J, the gap between germline ends came to 17 bases. The CDR3, as DNA: TGTGCCAGCACCTCGTCCGGGGAAGGGTCCTACGAGCAGTACTTC. Protein: CASTSSGEGSYEQYF.

This sequence joins TRBV19 and TRBJ1-3; D is possibly TRBD1 (6 bases). CDR3 length: 15 amino acids. The germline CDR1 and CDR2 sequences are LNHDA and SQIVND (reference sequence). Trimming cost V 3 bases and J 1 base, with 10 bases left between them. CDR3 sequence reads: CASSIQGYSGNTIYF. CDR3 bases: TGTGCCAGTAGTATTCAGGGGTATTCTGGAAACACCATATATTTT.

The V and J genes are TRBV27 and TRBJ2-2; TRBD2 agrees at 8 bases. CDR1 and CDR2 from the germline V gene are MNHEY and SMNVEV (reference sequence). The ends lost 5 bases at V and 0 bases at J; junction bases unmatched: 14. The CDR3 length is 19 residues. The CDR3 sequence: CASSRPLRAGGPNTGELFF. The CDR3 DNA reads TGTGCCAGCAGTCGCCCCCTTCGGGCGGGAGGACCGAACACCGGGGAGCTGTTTTTT.

Worth noting for this clone: Other DNA sequences of this sample code for an identical CDR3. V gene TRBV19 combines with J gene TRBJ1-6, with 7 bases that match TRBD1. Looked up from germline, CDR1 is LNHDA and CDR2 is SQIVND (reference sequence). Unmatched junction bases numbered 0, after V lost 0 bases and J lost 7 bases. This CDR3 has 14 amino acids. CDR3 loop: CASSIDRGNSPLHF. The CDR3 region has the DNA TGTGCCAGTAGTATAGACAGGGGGAATTCACCCCTCCACTTT.

This clone was counted once. V gene TRBV18 combines with J gene TRBJ1-1; no definite D call. In germline, CDR1 is KGHSH, CDR2 LQKENI. Deletions cut 6 bases from V and 1 base from J, with 21 bases between. The CDR3 totals 17 residues. CDR3 residues: CASSPQLPGSGNTEAFF. In DNA, the CDR3 is TGTGCCAGCTCCCCCCAACTTCCCGGGTCAGGGAACACTGAAGCTTTCTTT.

A remark on this clone: Its ends do not fully match the called genes, so a read error is possible. V and J are TRBV30 and TRBJ1-5, with D possibly being TRBD1 (6 bases). The CDR3 spans 16 residues. Germline CDR1 GTSNPN, CDR2 SVGIG (reference sequence). DNA for the CDR3: TGTGCATGGAGTACGGGGGGCGCGTGGGTTTATCAGCCCCAGCATTTT. Translation: CAWSTGGAWVYQPQHF.

This sequence joins TRBV4-2 and TRBJ2-3; D uncertain. With 4 bases removed from V and 2 bases from J, the gap between germline ends came to 16 bases. This CDR3 is 16 amino acids long. CDR1 and CDR2 from the germline V gene are LGHNA and YNFKEQ. The CDR3 DNA follows: TGTGCCAGCAGCCTCGGGTTACTAACTGACACAGATACGCAGTATTTT. As protein: CASSLGLLTDTDTQYF.

The chain carries TRBV4-3 and TRBJ2-7; D gene ambiguous. This CDR3 has 13 amino acids. Trimming left V 0 bases short and J 5 bases short, with 8 bases between. The germline V gene encodes CDR1 LGHNA and CDR2 YSLEER. CDR3 sequence reads: CASSQDLGHEQYF. DNA for the CDR3: TGCGCCAGCAGCCAAGATTTGGGCCACGAGCAGTACTTC.

The CDR3 is CASSYGQGGEQFF. In DNA form, the CDR3 reads TGTGCCAGCAGTTACGGACAGGGCGGTGAGCAGTTCTTC. V gene TRBV6-5 combines with J gene TRBJ2-1; TRBD1 matches 8 bases. Unmatched junction bases numbered 3, after V lost 2 bases and J lost 9 bases. Per the germline V gene, CDR1 is MNHEY and CDR2 is SVGAGI. The CDR3 covers 13 residues.

This clone was recorded only once. The V and J genes are TRBV7-2 and TRBJ2-3; unclear D gene. The CDR3 sequence is 17 residues long. CDR1 SGHTA and CDR2 FQGNSA come from the germline V gene. V lost 3 bases, J lost 0 bases, and 16 bases lay in between. The CDR3 sequence is CASSLRWAVLSTDTQYF. The CDR3 region has the DNA TGTGCCAGCAGCTTGCGTTGGGCAGTTCTTAGCACAGATACGCAGTATTTT.

The V gene is TRBV28, the J gene TRBJ2-1, with unresolved D. The V gene lost 4 bases and the J gene lost 2 bases, with 9 bases spanning the gap. Germline V lookup: CDR1 MDHEN, CDR2 SYDVKM. There are 14 residues in the CDR3. This chain's CDR3 is CASSYPSAYNEQFF. The CDR3 bases are TGTGCCAGCAGTTACCCCTCGGCCTACAATGAGCAGTTCTTC.

CDR3 DNA sequence: TGTGCCAGCAGCCTAGAAGGGACGTCGGGTGGGCCCCAGCATTTT. This encodes CASSLEGTSGGPQHF. This chain joins TRBV7-8 and TRBJ1-5, with D perhaps TRBD1 (5 bases). CDR3 size: 15 residues. Per the germline V gene, CDR1 is SGHVS and CDR2 is FQNEAQ. Trimming removed 5 bases at V and 9 bases at J, with 20 bases between.

This chain uses TRBV5-4 with TRBJ2-1; D gene ambiguous. V was cut by 0 bases and J by 7 bases, with 14 bases left in between. This CDR3 is built from 15 residues. Germline V CDR1 and CDR2: SGHNT, YYREEE (reference sequence). CDR3 bases: TGTGCCAGCAGCTTGGCCGCTCCTCCTGGGAATGAGCAGTTCTTC. It encodes CASSLAAPPGNEQFF.

The gene calls are TRBV21-1 and TRBJ2-3; the table's TRBD2 call for D was not verified on the DNA. TRBV21-1 is assigned pseudogene status. The CDR3 runs to 21 residues. CDR3 residues: CASSQNPVTSGRVPPTGTQYF. DNA for the CDR3: TGTGCCAGCAGCCAAAACCCAGTGACTAGCGGGAGGGTCCCCCCCACGGGTACGCAGTATTTT.

The chain joins TRBV19 to TRBJ2-7; 9 bases line up with TRBD2. Germline trimming cut 4 bases from V and 1 base from J; bases unmatched to any gene: 8. This CDR3 region has 16 residues. Germline CDR1 and CDR2: LNHDA and SQIVND (reference sequence). In nucleotides, the CDR3 is TGTGCCAGTAGTAAAGGGGCTAGCGGGATATCCTACGAGCAGTACTTC. It yields the protein CASSKGASGISYEQYF. Looking up the rest from reference TRBV19 and TRBJ2-7 gives the full variable domain: DGGITQSPKYLFRKEGQNVTLSCEQNLNHDAMYWYRQDPGQGLRLIYYSQIVNDFQKGDIAEGYSVSREKKESFPLTVTSAQKNPTAFYLCASSKGASGISYEQYFGPGTRLTVT.

The chain combines TRBV6-1 with TRBJ1-1; D not certain. Germline V gene lookup returns CDR1 MNHNS and CDR2 SASEGT. The ends were cut back, 4 bases at V and 0 bases at J, with 6 bases in the middle. This CDR3 has 13 amino acids. The CDR3 loop is CASSGEMNTEAFF. The CDR3 DNA sequence: TGTGCCAGCAGTGGAGAAATGAACACTGAAGCTTTCTTT.

This clone was seen just once. The chain is built from TRBV19 and TRBJ2-3, with 7 bases matching TRBD2. Per germline, CDR1 LNHDA and CDR2 SQIVND (reference sequence). The CDR3 covers 16 residues. Trimming removed 5 bases from V and 2 bases from J; junction bases left unmatched: 10. The CDR3 reads CASSPLGGGVTDTQYF. In nucleotides, the CDR3 is TGTGCCAGTAGTCCCCTGGGGGGGGGTGTCACAGATACGCAGTATTTT.

This clone showed up just once. The rearrangement links TRBV7-2 to TRBJ2-2; 8 bases agree with TRBD1. Unmatched junction bases numbered 3, after V lost 6 bases and J lost 3 bases. Germline V gene sequence: CDR1 SGHTA, CDR2 FQGNSA. The CDR3 is made up of 14 amino acids. CDR3 residues: CASRGQGYTGELFF. CDR3 bases: TGTGCCAGCAGAGGACAGGGCTACACCGGGGAGCTGTTTTTT.

This chain links TRBV2 with TRBJ1-2; weak D call: TRBD1 (6 bases). Trimming left V 7 bases short and J 1 base short, with 13 bases between. Per the germline V gene, CDR1 is SNHLY and CDR2 is FYNNEI. This CDR3 has 14 amino acids. For the CDR3, the DNA is TGTGCCAGCATAGGGGGACATTTTAACTATGGCTACACCTTC. As protein: CASIGGHFNYGYTF.

In its sample, this clone was seen once. J is TRBJ1-1 and V is TRBV5-1; a weak D match, TRBD1 (5 bases). CDR1 is SGHRS, CDR2 YFSETQ, per germline. This CDR3 has 16 residues. V was cut by 0 bases and J by 8 bases, with 20 bases left in between. The CDR3 DNA reads TGCGCCAGCAGCTTGGCGGGGGGTAGTAACCCACTGGAAGCTTTCTTT. Translated: CASSLAGGSNPLEAFF.

In this sample, this clone turned up once. The rearrangement uses TRBV18 and TRBJ1-1; TRBD1 matches 7 bases. V trimming: 1 base; J trimming: 0 bases; junction bases outside the gene matches: 5. The CDR3 sequence is 16 residues long. Germline values: CDR1 KGHSH, CDR2 LQKENI. The DNA for the CDR3 is TGTGCCAGCTCACCACAAAACGACAGGGTGAACACTGAAGCTTTCTTT. Translated, it gives CASSPQNDRVNTEAFF. The variable domain in full, completed from reference TRBV18 and TRBJ1-1, reads NAGVMQNPRHLVRRRGQEARLRCSPMKGHSHVYWYRQLPEEGLKFMVYLQKENIIDESGMPKERFSAEFPKEGPSILRIQQVVRGDSAAYFCASSPQNDRVNTEAFFGQGTRLTVV.

This clone came up a few times. Other DNA sequences from this sample encode an identical CDR3 as well. The genes are TRBV5-1 and TRBJ1-1, with 7 nucleotides matching TRBD1. The CDR3 has 14 residues. V lost 1 base and J lost 6; bases outside the gene matches: 6. Germline CDR1 is SGHRS and CDR2 is YFSETQ. The CDR3 region is CASSLTGGGSEAFF. The CDR3 region has the DNA TGCGCCAGCAGCTTGACCGGAGGGGGCTCTGAAGCTTTCTTT.

Only a few counts were recorded for this clone. A junction boundary mismatches the germline segment, possibly from a read error. V gene TRBV7-6 combines with J gene TRBJ1-1; 7 positions agree with TRBD1. The germline CDR1 and CDR2 sequences are SGHVS and FNYEAQ. The CDR3 is 15 residues long. CDR3 bases: TGTGCCAGCAAGGGGGACCAGACAGGGAACTCTGAAGCTTTCTTT. Its translation: CASKGDQTGNSEAFF.

The chain employs TRBV7-3 and TRBJ2-2; 8 nucleotides agree with TRBD1. The CDR3 contains 16 residues. Germline V gene lookup returns CDR1 SGHTA and CDR2 FQGTGA. V shed 4 bases, J shed 2 bases, and the junction held 6 bases outside the gene matches. CDR3 sequence reads: CASSSTPGGNTGELFF. The CDR3 DNA sequence: TGTGCCAGCAGCTCCACCCCAGGGGGCAACACCGGGGAGCTGTTTTTT.

V usage is TRBV29-1 and J usage is TRBJ2-3; possibly TRBD2 for D (6 bases). The CDR3 is made up of 13 amino acids. Per germline, CDR1 SQVTM and CDR2 ANQGSEA. Trimming pared 5 bases from V and 2 bases from J, leaving 11 bases between. CDR3 coding DNA: TGCAGCGTTAGGCGGGGCTTCACAGATACGCAGTATTTT. Protein sequence: CSVRRGFTDTQYF.

The chain has TRBV6-5 and TRBJ1-1, with 7 bases matching TRBD1. J lost 5 bases, V lost 5 bases, and 11 bases had no gene match. The CDR3 totals 15 residues. Germline V CDR1 and CDR2: MNHEY, SVGAGI. CDR3 region: CASSPRQGRGTEAFF. CDR3 nucleotide sequence: TGTGCCAGCAGTCCTCGACAGGGACGAGGGACTGAAGCTTTCTTT.